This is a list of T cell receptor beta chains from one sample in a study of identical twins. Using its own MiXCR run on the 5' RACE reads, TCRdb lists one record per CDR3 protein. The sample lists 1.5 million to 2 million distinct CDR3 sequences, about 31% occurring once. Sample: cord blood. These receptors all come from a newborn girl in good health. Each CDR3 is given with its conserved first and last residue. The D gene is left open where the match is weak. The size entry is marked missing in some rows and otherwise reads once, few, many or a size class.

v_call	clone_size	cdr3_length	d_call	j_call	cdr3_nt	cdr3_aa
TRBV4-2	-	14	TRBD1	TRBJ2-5	TGTGCCAGCAGCCTAACCCGGGACAGGGAGACCCAGTACTTC	CASSLTRDRETQYF
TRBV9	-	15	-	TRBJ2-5	TGTGCCAGCAACGTAGTGGCCTCTGGGTGGGAGACCCAGTACTTC	CASNVVASGWETQYF
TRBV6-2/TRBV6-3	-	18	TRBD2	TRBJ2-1	TGTGCCAGCAGTTACTCTTTCCTAGCGGGGGCCTACTACAATGAGCAGTTCTTC	CASSYSFLAGAYYNEQFF
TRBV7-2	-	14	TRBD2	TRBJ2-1	TGTGCCAGCAGCCCTTTTGGGGAGGGAGAGGAGGAGTTCTTC	CASSPFGEGEEEFF
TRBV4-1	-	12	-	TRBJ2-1	TGCGCCAGCAGCCAATTGTCGGATGAGCAGTTCTTC	CASSQLSDEQFF
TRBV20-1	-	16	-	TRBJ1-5	TGCAGTGCTAGTTCACAGGAACGTACGAGCAATCAGCCCCAGCATTTT	CSASSQERTSNQPQHF
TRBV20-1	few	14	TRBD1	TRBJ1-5	TGCAGTGCTAGGTTACAGGGGAGGAATCAGCCCCAGCATTTT	CSARLQGRNQPQHF
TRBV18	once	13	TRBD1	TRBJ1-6	TGTGCCAGCTCCAGGGGGCTTAATTCACCCCTCCACTTT	CASSRGLNSPLHF
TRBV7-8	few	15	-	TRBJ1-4	TGTGCCAGCAGCTCCGCCAGGGCAACTAATGAAAAACTGTTTTTT	CASSSARATNEKLFF
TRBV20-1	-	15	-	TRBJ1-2	TGCAGTGCTAGAACCGTTTCGGCAGGCAACTATGGCTACACCTTC	CSARTVSAGNYGYTF
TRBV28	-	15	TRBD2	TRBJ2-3	TGTGCCAGCAGACGAGCGGGAGGGATGGGAGATACGCAGTATTTT	CASRRAGGMGDTQYF
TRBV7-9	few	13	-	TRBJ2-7	TGTGCCAGCACATCGGGACACACCTACGAGCAGTACTTC	CASTSGHTYEQYF
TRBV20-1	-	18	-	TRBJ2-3	TGCAGTGCTAGATACATCGACCGACAGGCTTCTCCGGCAGATACGCAGTATTTT	CSARYIDRQASPADTQYF
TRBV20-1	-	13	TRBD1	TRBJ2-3	TGCAGTGCGCAGACAGGGCGCACAGATACGCAGTATTTT	CSAQTGRTDTQYF
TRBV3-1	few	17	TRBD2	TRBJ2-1	TGTGCCAGCAGCCAACGGACTAGCGGAAGACTTTACAATGAGCAGTTCTTC	CASSQRTSGRLYNEQFF
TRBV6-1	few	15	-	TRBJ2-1	TGTGCCAGCAGTGCCGTAGGAGGCTCCTACAATGAGCAGTTCTTC	CASSAVGGSYNEQFF
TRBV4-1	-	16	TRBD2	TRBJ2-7	TGCGCCAGCAGCCAAGTCCCTCTAGCGGGAGCTTCCGAGCAGTACTTC	CASSQVPLAGASEQYF
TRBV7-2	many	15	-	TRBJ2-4	TGTGCCAGCAGCTTAGACTGGACAATCAAAAACATTCAGTACTTC	CASSLDWTIKNIQYF
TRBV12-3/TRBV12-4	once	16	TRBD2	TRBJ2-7	TGTGCCAGCAGTTTAGGTGGCGGGAGCCGAGCCAATGAGCAGTACTTC	CASSLGGGSRANEQYF
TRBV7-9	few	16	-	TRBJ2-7	TGTGCCAGCAGCTTAGTCCCCACAGAACCCCCCTACGAGCAGTACTTC	CASSLVPTEPPYEQYF